One sample yielded the 12 T cell receptor beta chains listed below, sequenced in a study of T-cell memory formation after mild COVID-19. TCRdb reprocessed the 5' RACE reads via MiXCR and lists one record per CDR3 protein. This table holds a few hundred thousand distinct CDR3 sequences, 20% to 25% found once. Sequencing input: PBMCs or a T cell subset sorted from them (not recorded which). The receptor set was obtained from an adult woman who had mild COVID-19 (a few samples of this study predate the infection). Cell type and time point are not known.

The chain combines TRBV7-8 with TRBJ1-2, with D possibly being TRBD1 (5 bases). CDR1 is SGHVS and CDR2 is FQNEAQ in the germline V gene. Trimming took off 3 bases at V and 8 bases at J, with 10 bases between the two ends. The CDR3 length is 12 residues. CDR3 nucleotide sequence: TGTGCCAGCAGCTTGGGCAGGGAGGGCTACACCTTC. It encodes CASSLGREGYTF.

V usage is TRBV6-6 and J usage is TRBJ2-7; 11 bases are shared with TRBD1. This CDR3 region has 15 residues. The junction had 3 bases not matched to a gene; V was cut back by 2 bases and J by 3 bases. Germline V gene data show CDR1 as MNHNY and CDR2 as SVGAGI (reference sequence). The CDR3 DNA follows: TGTGCCAGCAGTTACGATGGGACAGGGGGCTACGAGCAGTACTTC. Residues: CASSYDGTGGYEQYF.

This chain uses TRBV5-1 with TRBJ2-5; D is unresolved. Germline assignment: CDR1 SGHRS and CDR2 YFSETQ. The V gene lost 0 bases and the J gene lost 7 bases, with 10 bases spanning the gap. The CDR3 runs 13 residues. The CDR3 nucleotides read TGCGCCAGCAGCTTGGCAGACGCGTGGACCCAGTACTTC. Translating it yields CASSLADAWTQYF.

This clonotype was seen a few times. This rearrangement joins TRBV20-1 to TRBJ2-7; D is uncertain. Trimming removed 0 bases at V and 1 base at J, with 19 bases between. CDR1 is DFQATT and CDR2 is SNEGSKA in the germline V gene (reference sequence). The CDR3 loop spans 17 amino acids. CDR3 residues: CSARDRVSATASYEQYF. CDR3 sequence (DNA): TGCAGTGCTAGAGATCGGGTTTCCGCAACCGCGTCCTACGAGCAGTACTTC.

CDR3 protein: CASSLEPEKLFF. CDR3 coding DNA: TGTGCCAGCAGCTTAGAGCCCGAAAAACTGTTTTTT. This chain links TRBV7-9 with TRBJ1-4; no definite D call. V was trimmed by 1 base and J by 8 bases, leaving 5 bases between them. The CDR3 runs to 12 residues. The germline V gene encodes CDR1 SEHNR and CDR2 FQNEAQ (reference sequence).

In its sample, this clonotype was seen a few times. The chain is built from TRBV15 and TRBJ1-6, with D uncertain. The CDR3 spans 13 residues. In germline, CDR1 is LNHNV, CDR2 YYDKDF (reference sequence). V dropped 0 bases and J dropped 9 bases, with 6 bases sitting between them. For the CDR3, the DNA is TGTGCCACCAGCAGAGAGATGGGTTCACCCCTCCACTTT. Translating it yields CATSREMGSPLHF.

The chain couples TRBV7-2 to TRBJ2-2; D possibly matches TRBD1 or TRBD2 (6 bases each). The CDR3 is made up of 16 amino acids. Germline V gives CDR1 SGHTA, CDR2 FQGNSA. Trimming left V 1 base short and J 5 bases short, with 14 bases between. The CDR3 is CASSLEGGVGTGELFF. CDR3 nucleotides: TGTGCCAGCAGCTTAGAGGGGGGAGTGGGAACCGGGGAGCTGTTTTTT.

This clonotype was recorded many times. The chain couples TRBV3-1 to TRBJ2-1, with 13 positions matching TRBD2. Trimming removed 1 base from V and 10 bases from J; junction bases left unmatched: 7. The CDR3 spans 16 residues. In germline, CDR1 is LGHDT, CDR2 YNNKEL (reference sequence). The CDR3 protein is CASSQGTSGRLGEQFF. CDR3 DNA: TGTGCCAGCAGCCAAGGGACTAGCGGGAGATTAGGGGAGCAGTTCTTC.

This sequence joins TRBV7-2 and TRBJ2-7; D is perhaps TRBD1 or TRBD2 (5 bases each). Germline V gene data show CDR1 as SGHTA and CDR2 as FQGNSA. The CDR3 consists of 14 residues. V was cut by 2 bases and J by 7 bases, with 15 bases left in between. The CDR3, as DNA: TGTGCCAGCAGCTTATCGGGACGACCGGGGGAGCAGTACTTC. This gives the protein CASSLSGRPGEQYF.

This clonotype was seen only a few times. J is TRBJ2-5 and V is TRBV20-1, with 11 bases aligning to TRBD2. Trimming removed 6 bases from V and 0 bases from J; junction bases left unmatched: 6. CDR1 is DFQATT and CDR2 is SNEGSKA in the germline V gene (reference sequence). There are 15 residues in the CDR3. CDR3 bases: TGCAGTGCGCAGACTAGCGGGGCGTACCAAGAGACCCAGTACTTC. Translated: CSAQTSGAYQETQYF.

This clonotype was detected a few times. The V gene is TRBV6-2 or TRBV6-3, the J gene TRBJ1-5, with 7 bases fitting TRBD1. With 2 bases clipped from V and 3 bases from J, the junction kept 4 bases outside the gene matches. There are 15 residues in the CDR3. The germline V gene has CDR1 MNHEY and CDR2 SVGEGT. This chain's CDR3 is CASSYVTGVNQPQHF. The CDR3 DNA sequence: TGTGCCAGCAGTTACGTTACAGGGGTCAATCAGCCCCAGCATTTT.

The chain recombines TRBV23-1 with TRBJ2-3; maybe TRBD1 (5 bases). TRBV23-1 is an ORF, with its function uncertain. The CDR3 covers 17 residues. Trimming left V 0 bases short and J 7 bases short, with 20 bases between. The DNA of the CDR3 is TGCGCCAGCAGTCAATCCCCGCCTGGACACCCGTCTCATACGCAGTATTTT. It specifies CASSQSPPGHPSHTQYF.